This T cell receptor (beta chain) was retrieved from a study of T cells in Graves' hyperthyroidism and ophthalmopathy. Notes on the study in general: Ophthalmopathy stood apart from stable hyperthyroidism in a 13 V-J model. Blood also showed most of the thyroid clonotypes that were expanded above 0.001.

Uncontrolled infection, other autoimmune disease, pregnancy or lactation barred patients from enrollment. Researchers took RNA transcripts and amplified the TCR beta CDR3 regions from them. First-round RT-PCR of the TCR CDR3 relied on the HTBI primer set. TCRdb processed the multiplex PCR reads anew with MiXCR; each CDR3 protein has one entry. The table records about 560,000 distinct CDR3 sequences, about 15% of them present only once. The CDR3 consists of 13 residues. Regarding this clonotype: Its target is unknown. A much bigger clone sits one base away, suggesting this may be a read error.

This rearrangement joins TRBV12-3 or TRBV12-4 to TRBJ1-1, with D unresolved. Input material: blood. This receptor was identified in a woman in her 30s with Graves' hyperthyroidism. The CDR3: CASSFEPPREASF. The CDR3, as DNA: TGTGCCAGCAGTTTTGAGCCCCCGAGAGAAGCTTCCTTT.